These T cell receptor beta chains were read from a single sample in a study of T cell responses to AZD1222 COVID-19 vaccine. Repertoires were generated with immunoSEQ multiplex PCR, while TCRdb's copy carries only in-frame clones and drops some. The sample yields about 93,000 clones, about 86% seen once. The input for sequencing was peripheral blood, taken on day 0 of AZD1222 vaccination. These receptors were collected from an adult in good health. Each CDR3 is given with its conserved first and last residue. The D gene is left open where the match is weak. Clone size, where shown, is once, few, many, or a class for clones that have expanded.

>TRBJ1-6|TRBV4-2|NA|18|NA
CASSQDGGSNNYNSPLHF
TGTGCCAGCAGCCAAGACGGTGGGAGCAATAACTATAATTCACCCCTCCACTTT
>TRBJ1-1|TRBV5-1|NA|14|NA
CASSLAVPNTEAFF
TGCGCCAGCAGCTTGGCCGTCCCGAACACTGAAGCTTTCTTT
>TRBJ2-1|TRBV2|NA|14|NA
CASRGARGKGEQFF
TGTGCCAGCAGGGGGGCTAGGGGCAAGGGTGAGCAGTTCTTC
>TRBJ2-3|TRBV29-1|TRBD2|13|NA
CSVLAGGADTQYF
TGCAGCGTTTTAGCGGGAGGAGCAGATACGCAGTATTTT
>TRBJ1-3|TRBV2|NA|14|few
CASRGRSSGNTIYF
TGTGCCAGCAGGGGACGCAGCTCTGGAAACACCATATATTTT
>TRBJ2-7|TRBV4-2|NA|15|NA
CASSPRHDSSYEQYF
TGTGCCAGCAGCCCCCGACATGATTCCTCCTACGAGCAGTACTTC
>TRBJ1-4|TRBV5-1|NA|13|NA
CASSLEAGEKLFF
TGCGCCAGCAGCTTGGAGGCAGGCGAAAAACTGTTTTTT
>TRBJ2-7|TRBV2|TRBD2|14|NA
CASRAGGSTYEQYF
TGTGCCAGCCGGGCGGGGGGATCTACCTACGAGCAGTACTTC
>TRBJ2-7|TRBV2|NA|13|NA
CASKTGPGYEQYF
TGTGCCAGCAAGACGGGACCTGGCTACGAGCAGTACTTC
>TRBJ1-4|TRBV23-1|TRBD1|17|NA
CASSLYTGDGAQEKLFF
TGCGCCAGCAGTCTATACACAGGGGATGGGGCTCAGGAAAAACTGTTTTTT
>TRBJ1-4|TRBV19|NA|14|NA
CASSMGRLNEKLFF
TGTGCCAGTAGTATGGGCAGGCTTAATGAAAAACTGTTTTTT
>TRBJ2-5|TRBV19|TRBD2|16|NA
CASSIIGTSGGETQYF
TGTGCCAGTAGTATCATCGGGACTAGCGGGGGAGAGACCCAGTACTTC
>TRBJ2-7|TRBV4-3|NA|14|NA
CASSQATVSYEQYF
TGCGCCAGCAGCCAAGCGACGGTCTCCTACGAGCAGTACTTC
>TRBJ1-6|TRBV30|TRBD1|13|once
CAWSGQANSPLHF
TGTGCCTGGAGCGGACAGGCCAATTCACCCCTCCACTTT
>TRBJ1-2|TRBV12-3/TRBV12-4|TRBD1|13|few
CASSPTGSVGYTF
TGTGCCAGCAGTCCGACAGGGAGCGTGGGCTACACCTTC
>TRBJ2-7|TRBV7-9|NA|14|NA
CASSALGVFYEQYF
TGTGCCAGCAGTGCTCTGGGGGTATTCTACGAGCAGTACTTC
>TRBJ1-2|TRBV2|NA|12|NA
CASFYRTGGYTF
TGTGCCAGCTTCTATCGAACGGGGGGCTACACCTTC
>TRBJ2-1|TRBV11-2|TRBD2|16|NA
CASSSLSGGKYNEQFF
TGTGCCAGCAGCTCCCTTTCCGGGGGGAAATACAATGAGCAGTTCTTC
>TRBJ2-7|TRBV2|NA|15|NA
CASSEFPGNSYEQYF
TGTGCCAGCAGTGAATTCCCAGGGAACTCCTACGAGCAGTACTTC
>TRBJ1-2|TRBV19|TRBD1|17|few
CASRVSGTGGPGRGYTF
TGTGCCAGTCGAGTCTCCGGGACAGGAGGACCCGGGCGTGGCTACACCTTC
>TRBJ2-1|TRBV7-9|TRBD2|16|NA
CASSPSAGPDYNEQFF
TGTGCCAGCAGCCCCTCAGCGGGACCAGATTACAATGAGCAGTTCTTC
>TRBJ2-7|TRBV7-8|TRBD1|15|few
CASSPRQGPSYEQYF
TGTGCCAGCAGCCCGAGACAGGGACCTTCCTACGAGCAGTACTTC
>TRBJ2-5|TRBV7-9|TRBD2|17|NA
CASSPRLAGGLGKTQYF
TGTGCCAGCAGCCCTCGACTAGCGGGAGGGCTGGGGAAGACCCAGTACTTC
>TRBJ1-1|TRBV3-1/TRBV3-2|NA|17|NA
CASSFRRTGNMNTEAFF
TGTGCCAGCAGCTTCAGAAGGACGGGGAACATGAACACTGAAGCTTTCTTT
>TRBJ2-7|TRBV18|NA|13|NA
CASSPRQTYEQYF
TGTGCCAGCTCACCCCGACAGACCTACGAGCAGTACTTC
>TRBJ2-7|TRBV7-6|NA|13|NA
CASSLGVDYEQYF
TGTGCCAGCAGCTTAGGGGTCGACTACGAGCAGTACTTC
>TRBJ2-5|TRBV6-6|NA|18|NA
CASSQTVAPTRAKETQYF
TGTGCCAGCAGTCAGACTGTAGCCCCAACTAGGGCGAAAGAGACCCAGTACTTC
>TRBJ1-3|TRBV10-2|NA|15|NA
CASSDGGTSGNTIYF
TGCGCCAGCAGTGACGGAGGCACCTCTGGAAACACCATATATTTT